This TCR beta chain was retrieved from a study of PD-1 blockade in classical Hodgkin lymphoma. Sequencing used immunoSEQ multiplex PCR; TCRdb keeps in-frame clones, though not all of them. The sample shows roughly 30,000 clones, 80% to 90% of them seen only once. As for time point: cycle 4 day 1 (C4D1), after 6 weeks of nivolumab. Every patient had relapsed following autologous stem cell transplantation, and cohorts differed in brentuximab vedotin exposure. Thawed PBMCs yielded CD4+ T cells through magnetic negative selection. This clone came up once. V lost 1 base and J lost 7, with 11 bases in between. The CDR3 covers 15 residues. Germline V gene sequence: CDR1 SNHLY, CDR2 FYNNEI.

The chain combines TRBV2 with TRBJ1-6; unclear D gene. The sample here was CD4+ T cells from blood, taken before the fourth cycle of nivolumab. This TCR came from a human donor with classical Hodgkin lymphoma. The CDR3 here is CASSEGWGNNSPLHF. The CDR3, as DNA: TGTGCCAGCAGTGAAGGATGGGGAAACAATTCACCCCTCCACTTT. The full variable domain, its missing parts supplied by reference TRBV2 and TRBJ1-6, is EPEVTQTPSHQVTQMGQEVILRCVPISNHLYFYWYRQILGQKVEFLVSFYNNEISEKSEIFDDQFSVERPDGSNFTLKIRSTKLEDSAMYFCASSEGWGNNSPLHFGNGTRLTVT.